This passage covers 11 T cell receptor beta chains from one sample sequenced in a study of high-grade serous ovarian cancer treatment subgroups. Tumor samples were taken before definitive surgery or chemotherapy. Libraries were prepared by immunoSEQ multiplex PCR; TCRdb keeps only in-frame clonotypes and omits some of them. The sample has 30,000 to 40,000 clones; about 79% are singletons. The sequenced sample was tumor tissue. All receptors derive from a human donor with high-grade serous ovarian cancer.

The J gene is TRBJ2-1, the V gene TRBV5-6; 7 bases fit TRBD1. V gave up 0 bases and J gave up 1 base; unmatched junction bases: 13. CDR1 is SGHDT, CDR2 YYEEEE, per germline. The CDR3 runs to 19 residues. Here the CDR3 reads CASSLVSNRGGRSYNEQFF. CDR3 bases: TGTGCCAGCAGCTTGGTCTCGAACAGGGGTGGACGGTCCTACAATGAGCAGTTCTTC. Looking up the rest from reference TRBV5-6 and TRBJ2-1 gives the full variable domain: DAGVTQSPTHLIKTRGQQVTLRCSPKSGHDTVSWYQQALGQGPQFIFQYYEEEERQRGNFPDRFSGHQFPNYSSELNVNALLLGDSALYLCASSLVSNRGGRSYNEQFFGPGTRLTVL.

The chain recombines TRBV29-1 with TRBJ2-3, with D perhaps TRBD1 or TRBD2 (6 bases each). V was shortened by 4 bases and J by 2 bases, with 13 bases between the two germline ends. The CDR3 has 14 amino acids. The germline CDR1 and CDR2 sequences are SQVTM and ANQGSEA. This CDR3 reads CSVGKGGYTDTQYF. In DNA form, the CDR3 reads TGCAGCGTTGGAAAGGGGGGTTACACAGATACGCAGTATTTT.

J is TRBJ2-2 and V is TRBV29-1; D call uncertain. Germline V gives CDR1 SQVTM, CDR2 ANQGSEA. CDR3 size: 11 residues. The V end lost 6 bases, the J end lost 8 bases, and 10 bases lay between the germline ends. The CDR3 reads CSVGLWGELFF. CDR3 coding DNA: TGCAGCGTGGGATTGTGGGGGGAGCTGTTTTTT.

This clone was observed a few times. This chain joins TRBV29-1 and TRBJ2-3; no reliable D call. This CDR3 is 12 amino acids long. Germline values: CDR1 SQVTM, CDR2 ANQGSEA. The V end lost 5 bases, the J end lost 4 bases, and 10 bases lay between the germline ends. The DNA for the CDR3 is TGCAGCGTTAGGAATTCAGCAGATACGCAGTATTTT. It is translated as CSVRNSADTQYF.

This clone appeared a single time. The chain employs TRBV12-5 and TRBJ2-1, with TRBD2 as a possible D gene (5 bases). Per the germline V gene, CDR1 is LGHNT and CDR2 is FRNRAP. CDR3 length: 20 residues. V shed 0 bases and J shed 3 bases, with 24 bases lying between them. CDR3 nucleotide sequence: TGTGCTAGTGGTTTGGTACCCGATGGTAGCGCGACAACACTCTACAATGAGCAGTTCTTC. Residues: CASGLVPDGSATTLYNEQFF.

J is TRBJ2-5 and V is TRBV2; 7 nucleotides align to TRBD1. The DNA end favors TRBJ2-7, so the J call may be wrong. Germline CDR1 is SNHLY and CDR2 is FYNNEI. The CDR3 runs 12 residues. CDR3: CATDRASYEQYF. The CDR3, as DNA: TGTGCCACCGACAGGGCCTCCTACGAGCAGTACTTC.

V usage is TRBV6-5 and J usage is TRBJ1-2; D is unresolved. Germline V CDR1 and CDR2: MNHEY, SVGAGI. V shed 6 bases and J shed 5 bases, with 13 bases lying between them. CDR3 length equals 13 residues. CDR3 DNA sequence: TGTGCCAGCAGCCCCGGGGATGATTATGGCTACACCTTC. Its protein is CASSPGDDYGYTF.

The CDR3 DNA is TGTGCCAGCAGTCCCAACCGGGCCCCAAATCAGCCCCAGCATTTT. It is translated as CASSPNRAPNQPQHF. V is TRBV27 and J is TRBJ1-5, with D uncertain. Germline CDR1 MNHEY, CDR2 SMNVEV (reference sequence). This CDR3 is built from 15 residues. The V and J ends lost 5 bases and 4 bases respectively, with 15 bases between them.

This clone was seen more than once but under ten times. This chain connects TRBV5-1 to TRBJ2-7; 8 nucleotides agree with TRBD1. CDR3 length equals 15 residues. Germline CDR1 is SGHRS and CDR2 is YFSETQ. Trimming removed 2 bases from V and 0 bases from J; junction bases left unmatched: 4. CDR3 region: CASSLQGGSSYEQYF. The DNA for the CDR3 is TGCGCCAGCAGCTTACAGGGGGGCAGCTCCTACGAGCAGTACTTC. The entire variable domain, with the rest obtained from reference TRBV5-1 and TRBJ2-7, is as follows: KAGVTQTPRYLIKTRGQQVTLSCSPISGHRSVSWYQQTPGQGLQFLFEYFSETQRNKGNFPGRFSGRQFSNSRSEMNVSTLELGDSALYLCASSLQGGSSYEQYFGPGTRLTVT.

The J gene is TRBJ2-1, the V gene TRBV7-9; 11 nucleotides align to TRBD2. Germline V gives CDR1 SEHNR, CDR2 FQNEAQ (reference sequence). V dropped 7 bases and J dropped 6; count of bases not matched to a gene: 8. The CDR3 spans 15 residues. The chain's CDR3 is CASTGGTSGINEQFF. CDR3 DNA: TGTGCCAGCACGGGAGGGACTAGCGGTATCAATGAGCAGTTCTTC.

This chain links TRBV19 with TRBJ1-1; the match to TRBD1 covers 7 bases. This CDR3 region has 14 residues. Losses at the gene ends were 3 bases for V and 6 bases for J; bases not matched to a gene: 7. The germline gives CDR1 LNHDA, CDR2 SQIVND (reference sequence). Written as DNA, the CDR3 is TGTGCCAGTAGTATTACAGGGGCACCGGCTGAAGCTTTCTTT. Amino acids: CASSITGAPAEAFF.